Following are 31 T cell receptor beta chains from one sample sequenced in a study of T-cell reconstitution after alpha-beta-depleted transplantation in children. TCRbeta library preparation incorporated unique molecular identifiers. From the PCR reads, TCRdb called clonotypes with MiXCR, one entry per CDR3 protein. The sample includes 100,000 to 150,000 distinct CDR3 sequences, 23% of them seen just once. The sequences come from PBMCs, mostly from graft donor cells, collected 180 days after TCRalphabeta/CD19-depleted stem cell transplant. These receptors all stem from a male patient aged 2 to 10 who had a stem cell transplant for chronic granulomatous disease, so the T cells may come from the graft donor.

This clonotype showed up many times. V gene TRBV20-1 combines with J gene TRBJ1-4; D is undetermined. V lost 0 bases and J 3 bases, leaving 11 bases between the germline ends. Germline CDR1 and CDR2: DFQATT and SNEGSKA (reference sequence). This CDR3 is 15 amino acids long. CDR3 bases: TGCAGTGCTAGAGACGTCGACCGATCTAATGAAAAACTGTTTTTT. As protein: CSARDVDRSNEKLFF.

This clonotype was counted at least ten times. The chain is built from TRBV9 and TRBJ1-2; tentative D call: TRBD1 (6 bases). The CDR3 length is 15 residues. Germline V CDR1 and CDR2: SGDLS, YYNGEE. Trimming pared 0 bases from V and 4 bases from J, leaving 13 bases between. The CDR3 protein is CASSVGEGGGYGYTF. CDR3 DNA sequence: TGTGCCAGCAGCGTAGGAGAAGGAGGGGGCTATGGCTACACCTTC.

The chain recombines TRBV29-1 with TRBJ2-1; TRBD2 matches at 8 bases. CDR3 length equals 14 residues. V lost 7 bases, J lost 4 bases, and 9 bases stayed unmatched. Looked up from germline, CDR1 is SQVTM and CDR2 is ANQGSEA. The CDR3 nucleotides read TGCAGCGCCGAGTTAACTAGCGGATACAATGAGCAGTTCTTC. It is translated as CSAELTSGYNEQFF.

This clonotype was recorded at least ten times. The chain uses TRBV15 and TRBJ2-6; tentative D call: TRBD2 (5 bases). The ends were cut back, 0 bases at V and 1 base at J, with 7 bases in the middle. Germline assignment: CDR1 LNHNV and CDR2 YYDKDF (reference sequence). The CDR3 is made up of 16 amino acids. The CDR3 region is CATSRDRGSGANVLTF. The DNA of the CDR3 is TGTGCCACCAGCAGAGATAGAGGGTCTGGGGCCAACGTCCTGACTTTC.

This clonotype has at least ten counts. This chain uses TRBV12-3 or TRBV12-4 with TRBJ1-2; D call uncertain. The CDR3 contains 15 residues. The V gene lost 6 bases and the J gene lost 2 bases, with 16 bases spanning the gap. The CDR3 DNA reads as TGTGCCAGCAGGCCATCGAGCCCTCTGAACTATGGCTACACCTTC. This translates into CASRPSSPLNYGYTF.

V and J are TRBV5-1 and TRBJ1-3; D might be TRBD1 (5 bases). CDR1 is SGHRS and CDR2 is YFSETQ in the germline V gene. The length of the CDR3 is 15 residues. With 4 bases removed from V and 2 bases from J, the gap between germline ends came to 13 bases. This chain's CDR3 is CASSGGLGAGNTIYF. CDR3 bases: TGCGCCAGCAGCGGCGGACTAGGGGCTGGAAACACCATATATTTT.

This clonotype occurred many times. The chain uses TRBV20-1 and TRBJ2-7, with TRBD2 as a possible D gene (5 bases). In germline, CDR1 is DFQATT, CDR2 SNEGSKA (reference sequence). Trimming shortened V by 6 bases and J by 3 bases, and 12 bases separated the two germline ends. The CDR3 covers 12 residues. For the CDR3, the DNA is TGCAGTGCCCGGACTCAAGTCTACGAGCAGTACTTC. Translated, it gives CSARTQVYEQYF.

This clonotype was seen a few times. This chain uses TRBV20-1 with TRBJ2-7, with D possibly matching TRBD2 (6 bases). The CDR3 is made up of 12 amino acids. Germline values: CDR1 DFQATT, CDR2 SNEGSKA (reference sequence). The V end was cut by 8 bases, the J end by 1 base, with 12 bases between. The CDR3 DNA is TGCAGTATAATAGCGGCTTCCTACGAGCAGTACTTC. Its translation: CSIIAASYEQYF.

This clonotype appeared a few times. In nucleotides, the CDR3 is TGTGCCAGCAGCTTGGGAGGACGGGAGACCCAGTACTTC. This sequence encodes CASSLGGRETQYF. V usage is TRBV7-2 and J usage is TRBJ2-5; a possible D gene is TRBD2 (6 bases). CDR3 length equals 13 residues. Trimming shortened V by 3 bases and J by 5 bases, and 10 bases separated the two germline ends. Germline assignment: CDR1 SGHTA and CDR2 FQGNSA.

This rearrangement joins TRBV20-1 to TRBJ2-2; TRBD1 aligns across 9 bases. The CDR3 has 15 residues. Unmatched junction bases numbered 2, after V lost 2 bases and J lost 1 base. From germline, CDR1 is DFQATT and CDR2 SNEGSKA (reference sequence). The CDR3 bases are TGCAGTGCTAGATCGGACAGGGGGAACACCGGGGAGCTGTTTTTT. Translating it yields CSARSDRGNTGELFF.

This clonotype was detected a few times. The V and J genes are TRBV5-1 and TRBJ1-2; tentative D call: TRBD1 (5 bases). Germline V gene lookup returns CDR1 SGHRS and CDR2 YFSETQ. The CDR3 covers 14 residues. V lost 0 bases and J lost 2, with 8 bases in between. CDR3 sequence: CASSLEEGNYGYTF. The CDR3 DNA sequence: TGCGCCAGCAGCTTGGAGGAGGGGAACTATGGCTACACCTTC.

This clonotype was counted ten times or more. The rearrangement links TRBV7-8 to TRBJ2-7; 9 bases map to TRBD2. CDR1 is SGHVS, CDR2 FQNEAQ, per germline. V lost 4 bases and J lost 3; bases outside the gene matches: 4. The length of the CDR3 is 14 residues. The CDR3 bases are TGTGCCAGCAGCTCCCGACTAGCGGTCTACGAGCAGTACTTC. Its protein is CASSSRLAVYEQYF.

In this sample, this clonotype turned up many times. This chain uses TRBV7-2 with TRBJ2-1; 13 positions agree with TRBD2. This CDR3 is built from 14 residues. After removal of 5 bases from V and 13 bases from J, the junction contained 8 bases not matched to a gene. Looked up from germline, CDR1 is SGHTA and CDR2 is FQGNSA. CDR3 sequence (DNA): TGTGCCAGCAGCCCCCGGACTAGCGGGAGTAGACAGTTCTTC. Amino acids: CASSPRTSGSRQFF.

This clonotype came up many times. This chain links TRBV12-3 or TRBV12-4 with TRBJ2-1; possible D gene TRBD2, 5 bases. The CDR3 length is 12 residues. Trimming left V 6 bases short and J 8 bases short, with 11 bases between. CDR3 sequence (DNA): TGTGCCAGCAGCACACTAGGGCATGAGCAGTTCTTC. Translating gives CASSTLGHEQFF.

The J gene is TRBJ2-1, the V gene TRBV27; 10 bases map to TRBD2. CDR1 is MNHEY and CDR2 is SMNVEV in the germline V gene (reference sequence). Germline trimming cut 5 bases from V and 4 bases from J; bases unmatched to any gene: 8. The CDR3 is 16 amino acids. CDR3 region: CASSLQREGLYNEQFF. In DNA form, the CDR3 reads TGTGCCAGCAGTCTACAGCGGGAGGGCCTATACAATGAGCAGTTCTTC.

The sample holds a few counts of this clonotype. The V call is TRBV20-1, the J call TRBJ2-1, with D perhaps matching TRBD1 (5 bases). This CDR3 has 15 amino acids. With 6 bases removed from V and 0 bases from J, the gap between germline ends came to 15 bases. Germline V gene sequence: CDR1 DFQATT, CDR2 SNEGSKA (reference sequence). The CDR3 region is CSAPRQFPSYNEQFF. The CDR3 DNA is TGCAGTGCACCGCGACAGTTCCCCTCCTACAATGAGCAGTTCTTC.

This clonotype was seen repeatedly, ten times or more. V is TRBV24-1 and J is TRBJ2-1, with D possibly being TRBD1 or TRBD2 (5 bases each). Germline V gives CDR1 KGHDR, CDR2 SFDVKD. This CDR3 is built from 13 residues. V dropped 3 bases and J dropped 7 bases, with 9 bases sitting between them. The CDR3 loop is CATSDGTVNEQFF. CDR3 nucleotide sequence: TGTGCCACCAGTGATGGGACGGTTAATGAGCAGTTCTTC.

The CDR3 spells CASSLDGGRETAKTQYF. The CDR3 coding sequence is TGTGCCAGCAGCTTGGATGGGGGCCGGGAGACGGCGAAGACCCAGTACTTC. The chain is built from TRBV5-5 and TRBJ2-5; D tentatively fits TRBD1 or TRBD2 (6 bases each). Looked up from germline, CDR1 is SGHKS and CDR2 is YYEKEE (reference sequence). This CDR3 contains 17 residues. Trimming cost V 0 bases and J 6 bases, with 21 bases left between them.

The chain uses TRBV5-6 and TRBJ1-2; D is unresolved. V was clipped by 0 bases and J by 8 bases, with 8 bases between them. The CDR3 contains 12 residues. Germline V gives CDR1 SGHDT, CDR2 YYEEEE. As DNA, the CDR3 is TGTGCCAGCAGCTTGGGAGGGCTGGGCTACACCTTC. It is translated as CASSLGGLGYTF. Based on the CDR3 plus reference TRBV5-6 and TRBJ1-2, the full variable domain is DAGVTQSPTHLIKTRGQQVTLRCSPKSGHDTVSWYQQALGQGPQFIFQYYEEEERQRGNFPDRFSGHQFPNYSSELNVNALLLGDSALYLCASSLGGLGYTFGSGTRLTVV.

The genes are TRBV20-1 and TRBJ2-7; D is possibly TRBD2 (6 bases). The CDR3 runs to 13 residues. Per germline, CDR1 DFQATT and CDR2 SNEGSKA (reference sequence). The V and J ends lost 2 bases and 6 bases respectively, with 14 bases between them. CDR3 loop: CSARTGLIGEQYF. CDR3 sequence (DNA): TGCAGTGCTAGAACGGGACTTATCGGCGAGCAGTACTTC.

This clonotype was counted ten times or more. The chain joins TRBV29-1 to TRBJ1-1; D call uncertain. V lost 7 bases, J lost 2 bases, and 11 bases lay in between. CDR1 and CDR2 from the germline V gene are SQVTM and ANQGSEA. This CDR3 contains 12 residues. The CDR3 DNA sequence: TGCAGCGGTAAGACTGCTAACACTGAAGCTTTCTTT. Translating gives CSGKTANTEAFF.

The J gene is TRBJ2-6, the V gene TRBV12-3 or TRBV12-4; tentatively, D is TRBD2 (5 bases). This CDR3 spans 16 amino acids. V was shortened by 0 bases and J by 2 bases, with 8 bases between the two germline ends. The DNA for the CDR3 is TGTGCCAGCAGTTTAGCGGGAGTGACTGGGGCCAACGTCCTGACTTTC. It yields the protein CASSLAGVTGANVLTF.

This clonotype appeared many times. The genes are TRBV10-3 and TRBJ2-2, with 14 bases identical to TRBD2. The V segment lost 0 bases and the J segment 6 bases; nucleotides outside the gene matches: 9. The CDR3 loop spans 19 amino acids. The V gene's germline CDR1 is ENHRY and CDR2 SYGVKD. CDR3 in DNA: TGTGCCATCAGTGAGTCGAAATACGGGACTAGCGGGAGCTCCGGGGAGCTGTTTTTT. Amino acid sequence: CAISESKYGTSGSSGELFF.

The chain couples TRBV29-1 to TRBJ2-7; D gene uncertain. V was trimmed by 0 bases and J by 3 bases, leaving 6 bases between them. Germline CDR1 reads SQVTM; CDR2 reads ANQGSEA. The CDR3 totals 12 residues. This CDR3 reads CSVEESHYEQYF. Here the CDR3 DNA reads TGCAGCGTTGAAGAGAGCCACTACGAGCAGTACTTC.

The J gene is TRBJ2-3, the V gene TRBV24-1, with 7 bases lining up with TRBD2. J was trimmed by 2 bases and V by 8 bases; bases with no gene match: 9. Germline lookup yields CDR1 KGHDR and CDR2 SFDVKD. The CDR3 runs to 15 residues. CDR3 sequence reads: CATMPSGSATDTQYF. Written as DNA, the CDR3 is TGTGCCACCATGCCTAGCGGAAGTGCCACAGATACGCAGTATTTT.

With regard to this clonotype: A read error is possible here, since a much larger clone lies one base away. The V call is TRBV12-3 or TRBV12-4, the J call TRBJ2-7; the D gene is possibly TRBD1 (5 bases). V shed 5 bases and J shed 4 bases, with 6 bases lying between them. CDR3 size: 11 residues. Here the CDR3 DNA reads TGTGCCAGCAGTGCAGGGTACGAGCAGTACTTC. Translating gives CASSAGYEQYF.

This chain uses TRBV29-1 with TRBJ2-5, with D perhaps matching TRBD2 (6 bases). V dropped 7 bases and J dropped 5 bases, with 17 bases sitting between them. The CDR3 covers 13 residues. Germline V lookup: CDR1 SQVTM, CDR2 ANQGSEA. CDR3 nucleotide sequence: TGCAGCGCCGCAAGGTGGGACTCGGAGACCCAGTACTTC. Translating it yields CSAARWDSETQYF. The full variable domain, in which reference TRBV29-1 and TRBJ2-5 provide the parts outside the CDR3, is SAVISQKPSRDICQRGTSLTIQCQVDSQVTMMFWYRQQPGQSLTLIATANQGSEATYESGFVIDKFPISRPNLTFSTLTVSNMSPEDSSIYLCSAARWDSETQYFGPGTRLLVL.

This clonotype was recorded a few times. V usage is TRBV4-2 and J usage is TRBJ2-3, with TRBD1 as a possible D gene (6 bases). CDR3 length: 17 residues. Trimming pared 4 bases from V and 0 bases from J, leaving 17 bases between. Germline V gene sequence: CDR1 LGHNA, CDR2 YNFKEQ. The CDR3 nucleotides are TGTGCCAGCAGCCCTCTTCTCCAGGGGTCTAGCACAGATACGCAGTATTTT. Its protein is CASSPLLQGSSTDTQYF.

The CDR3 sequence is CSACRGSSYNEQFF. The DNA of the CDR3 is TGCAGTGCTTGTCGTGGAAGCTCCTACAATGAGCAGTTCTTC. The chain joins TRBV20-1 to TRBJ2-1; D not resolved. There are 14 residues in the CDR3. From germline, CDR1 is DFQATT and CDR2 SNEGSKA (reference sequence). V was trimmed by 5 bases and J by 0 bases, leaving 11 bases between them.

At least ten counts were recorded for this clonotype. V and J are TRBV12-3 or TRBV12-4 and TRBJ2-7; no reliable D call. The CDR3 is 12 residues long. The V end lost 5 bases, the J end lost 0 bases, and 5 bases lay between the germline ends. This chain's CDR3 is CASSSISYEQYF. The DNA of the CDR3 is TGTGCCAGCAGTAGCATCTCCTACGAGCAGTACTTC.

This clonotype was counted at least ten times. The J gene is TRBJ2-1, the V gene TRBV12-3 or TRBV12-4, with D possibly TRBD1 on 6 matching bases. This CDR3 spans 16 amino acids. The V end lost 5 bases, the J end lost 3 bases, and 17 bases lay between the germline ends. CDR3 sequence: CASSKQDSHNYNEQFF. Written as DNA, the CDR3 is TGTGCCAGCAGTAAACAGGACAGTCACAACTACAATGAGCAGTTCTTC.